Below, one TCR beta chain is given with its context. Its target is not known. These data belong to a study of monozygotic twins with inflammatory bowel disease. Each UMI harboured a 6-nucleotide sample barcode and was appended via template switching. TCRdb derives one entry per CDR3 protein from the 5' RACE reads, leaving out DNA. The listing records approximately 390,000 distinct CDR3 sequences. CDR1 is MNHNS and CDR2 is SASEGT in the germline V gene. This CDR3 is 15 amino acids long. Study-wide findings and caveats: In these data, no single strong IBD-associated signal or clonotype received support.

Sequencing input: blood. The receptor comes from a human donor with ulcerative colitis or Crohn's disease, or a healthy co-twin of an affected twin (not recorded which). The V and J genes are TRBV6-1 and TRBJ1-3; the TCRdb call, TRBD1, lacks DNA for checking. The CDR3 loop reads CASRRGGDSGNTIYF.